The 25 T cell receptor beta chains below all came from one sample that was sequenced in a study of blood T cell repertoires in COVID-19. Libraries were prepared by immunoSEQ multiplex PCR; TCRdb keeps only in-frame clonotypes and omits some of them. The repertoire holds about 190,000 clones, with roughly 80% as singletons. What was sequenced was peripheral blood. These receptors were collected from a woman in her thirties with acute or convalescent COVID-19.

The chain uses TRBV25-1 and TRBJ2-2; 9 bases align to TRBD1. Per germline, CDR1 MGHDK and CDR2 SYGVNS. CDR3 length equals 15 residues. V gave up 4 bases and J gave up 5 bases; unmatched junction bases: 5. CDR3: CASSGGQGETGELFF. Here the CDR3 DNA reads TGTGCCAGCAGTGGGGGACAGGGTGAGACCGGGGAGCTGTTTTTT. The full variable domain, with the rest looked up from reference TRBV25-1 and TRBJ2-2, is EADIYQTPRYLVIGTGKKITLECSQTMGHDKMYWYQQDPGMELHLIHYSYGVNSTEKGDLSSESTVSRIRTEHFPLTLESARPSHTSQYLCASSGGQGETGELFFGEGSRLTVL.

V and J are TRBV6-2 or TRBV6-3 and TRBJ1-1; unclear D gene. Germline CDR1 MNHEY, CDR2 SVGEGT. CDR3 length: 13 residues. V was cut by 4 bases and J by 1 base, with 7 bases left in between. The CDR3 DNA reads TGTGCCAGCAGTTTCCGACAGAACACTGAAGCTTTCTTT. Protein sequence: CASSFRQNTEAFF.

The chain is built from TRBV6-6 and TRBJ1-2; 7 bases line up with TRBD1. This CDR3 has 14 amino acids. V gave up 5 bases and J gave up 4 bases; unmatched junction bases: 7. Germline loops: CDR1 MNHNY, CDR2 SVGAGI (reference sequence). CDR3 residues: CASSHYQGVYGYTF. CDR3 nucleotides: TGTGCCAGCAGTCATTACCAGGGGGTCTATGGCTACACCTTC.

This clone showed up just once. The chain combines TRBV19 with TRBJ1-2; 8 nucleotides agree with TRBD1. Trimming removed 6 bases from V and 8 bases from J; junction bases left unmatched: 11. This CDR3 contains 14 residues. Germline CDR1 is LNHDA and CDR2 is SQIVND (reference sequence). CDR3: CASRKIGQGFGYTF. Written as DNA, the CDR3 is TGTGCCAGTAGGAAAATCGGACAGGGCTTCGGCTACACCTTC.

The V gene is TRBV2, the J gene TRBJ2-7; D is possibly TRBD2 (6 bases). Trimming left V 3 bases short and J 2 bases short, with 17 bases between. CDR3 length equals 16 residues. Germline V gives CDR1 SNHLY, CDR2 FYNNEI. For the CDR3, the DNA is TGTGCCAGCAGTGAGGGGGGTGGCCGGGCTACCTACGAGCAGTACTTC. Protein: CASSEGGGRATYEQYF.

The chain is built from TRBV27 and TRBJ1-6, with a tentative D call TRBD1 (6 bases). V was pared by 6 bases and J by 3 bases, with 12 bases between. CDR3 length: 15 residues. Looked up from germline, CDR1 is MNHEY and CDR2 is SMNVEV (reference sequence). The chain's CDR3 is CASSDTGFYNSPLHF. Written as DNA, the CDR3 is TGTGCCAGCAGCGATACAGGGTTCTATAATTCACCCCTCCACTTT.

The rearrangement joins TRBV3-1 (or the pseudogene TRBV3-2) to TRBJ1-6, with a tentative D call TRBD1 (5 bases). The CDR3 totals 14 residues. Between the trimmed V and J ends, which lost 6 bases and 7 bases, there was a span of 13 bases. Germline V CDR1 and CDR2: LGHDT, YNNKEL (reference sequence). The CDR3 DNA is TGTGCCAGCAGAACCGACAGCCGCAATTCACCCCTCCACTTT. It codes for CASRTDSRNSPLHF.

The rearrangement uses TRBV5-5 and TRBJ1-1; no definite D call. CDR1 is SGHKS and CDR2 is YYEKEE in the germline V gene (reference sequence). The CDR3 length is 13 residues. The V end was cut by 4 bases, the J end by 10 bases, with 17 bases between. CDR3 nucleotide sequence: TGTGCCAGCAGCCCCCTAGAGGCCGCTGGAGCTTTCTTT. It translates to CASSPLEAAGAFF. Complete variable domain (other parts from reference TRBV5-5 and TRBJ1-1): DAGVTQSPTHLIKTRGQQVTLRCSPISGHKSVSWYQQVLGQGPQFIFQYYEKEERGRGNFPDRFSARQFPNYSSELNVNALLLGDSALYLCASSPLEAAGAFFGQGTRLTVV.

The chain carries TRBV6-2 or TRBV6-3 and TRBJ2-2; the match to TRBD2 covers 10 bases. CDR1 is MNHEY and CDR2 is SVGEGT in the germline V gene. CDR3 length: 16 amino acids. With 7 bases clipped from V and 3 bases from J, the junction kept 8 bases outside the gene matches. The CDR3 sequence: CASTPQRGGDTGELFF. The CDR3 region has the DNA TGTGCCAGCACCCCTCAGCGGGGGGGCGACACCGGGGAGCTGTTTTTT.

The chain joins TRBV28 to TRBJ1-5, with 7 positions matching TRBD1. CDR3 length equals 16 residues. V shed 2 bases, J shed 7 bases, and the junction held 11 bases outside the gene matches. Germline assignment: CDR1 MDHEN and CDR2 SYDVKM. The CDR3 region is CASSLVGRGFGQPQHF. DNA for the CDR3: TGTGCCAGCAGTTTAGTTGGCAGGGGGTTCGGCCAGCCCCAGCATTTT. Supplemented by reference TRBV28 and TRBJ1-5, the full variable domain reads DVKVTQSSRYLVKRTGEKVFLECVQDMDHENMFWYRQDPGLGLRLIYFSYDVKMKEKGDIPEGYSVSREKKERFSLILESASTNQTSMYLCASSLVGRGFGQPQHFGDGTRLSIL.

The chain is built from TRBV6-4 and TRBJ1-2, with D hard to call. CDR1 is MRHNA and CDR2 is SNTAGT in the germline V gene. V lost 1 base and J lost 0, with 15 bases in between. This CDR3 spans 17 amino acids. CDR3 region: CASSDCGSDISNYGYTF. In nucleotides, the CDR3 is TGTGCCAGCAGTGACTGCGGGAGCGATATTTCTAACTATGGCTACACCTTC.

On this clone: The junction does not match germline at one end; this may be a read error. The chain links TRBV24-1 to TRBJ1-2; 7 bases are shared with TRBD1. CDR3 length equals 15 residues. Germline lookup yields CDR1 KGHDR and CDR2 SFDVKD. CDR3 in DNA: TGTGCCACCAGTGATTCCAGACAGGGAAACTATGGTTACACCTTC. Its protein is CATSDSRQGNYGYTF.

The CDR3 region has the DNA TGTGCCAGCACTCCGAGCGGGAGGGTCACAGATACGCAGTATTTT. It yields the protein CASTPSGRVTDTQYF. This chain uses TRBV6-5 with TRBJ2-3; 10 bases map to TRBD2. The V gene's germline CDR1 is MNHEY and CDR2 SVGAGI. This CDR3 region has 15 residues. V trimming: 7 bases; J trimming: 2 bases; junction bases outside the gene matches: 6.

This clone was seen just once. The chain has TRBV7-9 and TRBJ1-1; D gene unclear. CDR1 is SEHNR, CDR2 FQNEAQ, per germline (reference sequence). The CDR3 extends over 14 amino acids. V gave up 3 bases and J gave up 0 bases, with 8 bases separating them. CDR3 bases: TGTGCCAGCAGCTTCGGGGTTATGAACACTGAAGCTTTCTTT. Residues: CASSFGVMNTEAFF.

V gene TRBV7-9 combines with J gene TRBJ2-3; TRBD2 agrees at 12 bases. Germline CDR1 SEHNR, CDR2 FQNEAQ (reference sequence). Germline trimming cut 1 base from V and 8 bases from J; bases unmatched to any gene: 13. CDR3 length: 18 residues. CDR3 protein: CASSLVTLAGGPPGTQYF. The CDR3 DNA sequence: TGTGCCAGCAGCTTAGTGACTCTAGCGGGAGGGCCGCCGGGTACGCAGTATTTT.

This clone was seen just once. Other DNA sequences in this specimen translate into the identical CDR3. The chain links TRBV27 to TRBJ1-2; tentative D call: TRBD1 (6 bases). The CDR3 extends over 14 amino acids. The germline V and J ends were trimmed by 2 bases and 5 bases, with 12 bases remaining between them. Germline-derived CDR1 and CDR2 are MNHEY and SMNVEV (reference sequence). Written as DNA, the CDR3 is TGTGCCAGCAGTTTAAGCAGGGGAGGGTATGGCTACACCTTC. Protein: CASSLSRGGYGYTF.

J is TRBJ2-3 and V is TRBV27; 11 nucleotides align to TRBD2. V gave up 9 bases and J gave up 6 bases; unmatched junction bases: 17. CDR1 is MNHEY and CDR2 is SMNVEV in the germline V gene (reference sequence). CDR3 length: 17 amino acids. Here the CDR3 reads CASSKLRSGGAGDTQYF. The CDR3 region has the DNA TGTGCCAGTTCGAAGTTACGTAGCGGGGGGGCAGGGGATACGCAGTATTTT.

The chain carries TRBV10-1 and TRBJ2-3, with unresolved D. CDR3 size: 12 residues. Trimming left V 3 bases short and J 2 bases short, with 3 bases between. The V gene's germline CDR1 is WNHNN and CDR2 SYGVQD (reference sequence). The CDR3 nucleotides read TGCGCCAGCAGTGACTACACAGATACGCAGTATTTT. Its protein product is CASSDYTDTQYF.

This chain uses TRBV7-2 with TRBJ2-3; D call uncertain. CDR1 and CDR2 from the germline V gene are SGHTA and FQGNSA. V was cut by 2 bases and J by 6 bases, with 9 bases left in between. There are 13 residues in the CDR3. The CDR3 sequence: CASSLREADTQYF. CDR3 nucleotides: TGTGCCAGCAGCTTACGTGAAGCGGATACGCAGTATTTT.

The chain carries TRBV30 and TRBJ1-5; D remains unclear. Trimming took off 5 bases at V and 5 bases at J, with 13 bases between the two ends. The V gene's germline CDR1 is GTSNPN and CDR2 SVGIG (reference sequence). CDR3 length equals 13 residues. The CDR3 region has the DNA TGTGCCTGGGGGGTGGGGAGAGATCAGCCCCAGCATTTT. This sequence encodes CAWGVGRDQPQHF.

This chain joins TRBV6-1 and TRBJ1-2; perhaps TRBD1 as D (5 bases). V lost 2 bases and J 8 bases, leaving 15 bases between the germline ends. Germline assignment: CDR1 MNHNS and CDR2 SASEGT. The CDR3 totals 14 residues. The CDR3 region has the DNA TGTGCCAGCAGTGAAATCGGCTGGGGGGACGGCTACACCTTC. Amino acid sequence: CASSEIGWGDGYTF.

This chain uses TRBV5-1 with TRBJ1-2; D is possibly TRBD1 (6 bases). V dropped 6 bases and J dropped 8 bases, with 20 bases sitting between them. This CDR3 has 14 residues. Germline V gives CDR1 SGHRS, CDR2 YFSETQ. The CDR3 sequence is CASTIEGGKLGYTF. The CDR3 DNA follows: TGCGCCAGCACCATAGAGGGGGGGAAGCTGGGCTACACCTTC.

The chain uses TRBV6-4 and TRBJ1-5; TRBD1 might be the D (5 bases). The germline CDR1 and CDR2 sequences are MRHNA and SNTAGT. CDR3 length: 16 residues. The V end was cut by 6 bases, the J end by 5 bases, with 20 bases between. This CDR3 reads CASSVPRVRDYQPQHF. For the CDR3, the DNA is TGTGCCAGCAGCGTCCCCAGGGTTAGAGACTATCAGCCCCAGCATTTT.

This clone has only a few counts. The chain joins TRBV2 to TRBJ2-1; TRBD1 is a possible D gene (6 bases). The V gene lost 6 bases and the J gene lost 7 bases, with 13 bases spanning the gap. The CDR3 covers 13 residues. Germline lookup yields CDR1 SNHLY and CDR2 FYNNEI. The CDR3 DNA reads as TGTGCCAGCAGCGAACAGGGTATGAATGAGCAGTTCTTC. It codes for CASSEQGMNEQFF.

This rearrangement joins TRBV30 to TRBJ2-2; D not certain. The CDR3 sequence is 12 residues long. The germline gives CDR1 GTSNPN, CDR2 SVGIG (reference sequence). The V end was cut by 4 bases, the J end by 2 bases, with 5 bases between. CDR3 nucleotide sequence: TGTGCCTGGATGACTAACACCGGGGAGCTGTTTTTT. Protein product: CAWMTNTGELFF.